This entry is about one T cell receptor beta chain. Its antigen is currently unknown. The V and J ends lost 5 bases and 3 bases, in that order; junction bases with no gene match: 11. This CDR3 has 17 amino acids. CDR1 is MDHEN, CDR2 SYDVKM, per germline. This entry belongs to a study of cytomegalovirus exposure and HLA in healthy donors. The study, taken as a whole, reports: The authors listed 164 TCR beta chains as cytomegalovirus-associated.

PCR amplification relied on 60 Vbeta primers (plus 13 Jbeta primers). The protocol was immunoSEQ multiplex PCR, while the TCRdb copy is restricted to in-frame clones and leaves out a portion. Seen here are about 120,000 clones, around 77% observed once, and the top ten hold 4.2%. This chain joins TRBV28 and TRBJ2-7; 12 bases align to TRBD1. The TCR was taken from a male donor in good health and CMV-seropositive. The specimen sequenced was PBMCs. The CDR3 region has the DNA TGTGCCAGCAGTCTCCTGGTCGGGGACAGGGGGCTCTACGAGCAGTACTTC. Protein: CASSLLVGDRGLYEQYF.